What follows are 21 T cell receptor beta chains derived from one specimen sequenced in a study of cytomegalovirus exposure and HLA in healthy donors. PCR primers comprised 60 Vbeta and 13 Jbeta primers. The protocol was immunoSEQ multiplex PCR, while the TCRdb copy is restricted to in-frame clones and leaves out a portion. The data hold 130,000 to 150,000 clones, with around 82% observed a single time. Sequenced: PBMCs. Receptors were obtained from a man in his forties in good health and CMV-seropositive.

A word on this clone: A junction boundary mismatches the germline segment, possibly from a read error. CDR3 DNA: TGTGCCAGCGGCTTGACCCTCGGGGGGGGGACTAATGAAAAACTGTTTTTT. Protein product: CASGLTLGGGTNEKLFF. The V and J genes are TRBV7-9 and TRBJ1-4, with D possibly matching TRBD1 (5 bases). Germline CDR1 reads SEHNR; CDR2 reads FQNEAQ (reference sequence). This CDR3 region has 17 residues.

The rearrangement joins TRBV10-3 to TRBJ2-2, with D tentatively TRBD1 (6 bases). Germline V gives CDR1 ENHRY, CDR2 SYGVKD. Trimming cost V 6 bases and J 0 bases, with 14 bases left between them. This CDR3 is 16 amino acids long. The CDR3 loop is CAISPTGPSNTGELFF. For the CDR3, the DNA is TGTGCCATCAGCCCAACAGGGCCCTCGAACACCGGGGAGCTGTTTTTT.

This clone was seen only once. The V gene is TRBV4-3, the J gene TRBJ2-5; tentative D call: TRBD1 (5 bases). In germline, CDR1 is LGHNA, CDR2 YSLEER. The CDR3 spans 15 residues. Deletions cut 5 bases from V and 5 bases from J, with 18 bases between. The DNA of the CDR3 is TGCGCCAGCAGCTGGGAACAGGTTCCAAGCGAGACCCAGTACTTC. It is translated as CASSWEQVPSETQYF.

The chain combines TRBV12-5 with TRBJ1-1; a possible D gene is TRBD1 (5 bases). The CDR3 is 17 amino acids. The germline V gene encodes CDR1 LGHNT and CDR2 FRNRAP. CDR3 sequence reads: CPIVQAPFHDLNTEAFF. The DNA for the CDR3 is TGTCCCATTGTACAGGCCCCATTCCATGATCTGAACACTGAAGCTTTCTTT. The full variable domain, completed using reference TRBV12-5 and TRBJ1-1, is DARVTQTPRHKVTEMGQEVTMRCQPILGHNTVFWYRQTMMQGLELLAYFRNRAPLDDSGMPKDRFSAEMPDATLATLKIQPSEPRDSAVYFCPIVQAPFHDLNTEAFFGQGTRLTVV.

The V gene is TRBV27, the J gene TRBJ1-1, with 8 nucleotides matching TRBD1. With 1 base clipped from V and 13 bases from J, the junction kept 14 bases outside the gene matches. CDR3 length: 15 residues. Germline CDR1 reads MNHEY; CDR2 reads SMNVEV (reference sequence). The CDR3 loop reads CASSLYTKGTGGFFF. In DNA form, the CDR3 reads TGTGCCAGCAGTTTATATACAAAAGGGACAGGTGGTTTTTTCTTT.

The chain is built from TRBV6-5 and TRBJ2-7; 7 positions match TRBD1. Germline V gene data show CDR1 as MNHEY and CDR2 as SVGAGI. This CDR3 has 13 amino acids. Trimming removed 5 bases from V and 6 bases from J; junction bases left unmatched: 7. Here the CDR3 reads CASSETTGVEQYF. The CDR3 coding sequence is TGTGCCAGCAGTGAGACAACAGGGGTCGAGCAGTACTTC.

V is TRBV5-1 and J is TRBJ2-5; D perhaps matches TRBD2 (6 bases). V lost 5 bases to trimming and J lost 1 base, with 12 bases between them. The CDR3 is made up of 14 amino acids. The germline gives CDR1 SGHRS, CDR2 YFSETQ. CDR3 amino acids: CASRWGGFQETQYF. As DNA, the CDR3 is TGCGCCAGCAGATGGGGAGGTTTCCAAGAGACCCAGTACTTC.

This clone was detected only once. The chain joins TRBV19 to TRBJ1-2, with 8 bases matching TRBD1. This CDR3 is built from 12 residues. In germline, CDR1 is LNHDA, CDR2 SQIVND (reference sequence). Unmatched junction bases numbered 8, after V lost 10 bases and J lost 7 bases. The CDR3 region has the DNA TGTGCCACCTCCCAGGGGGCGAGTGGCTACACCTTC. This translates into CATSQGASGYTF.

V usage is TRBV5-6 and J usage is TRBJ1-4, with a weak D call TRBD1 (5 bases). CDR1 and CDR2 from the germline V gene are SGHDT and YYEEEE. The V gene lost 3 bases and the J gene lost 8 bases, with 14 bases spanning the gap. CDR3 length equals 14 residues. CDR3 DNA: TGTGCCAGCAGCTCTTCGGGGGTTGAGGAAAAACTGTTTTTT. Protein: CASSSSGVEEKLFF. The whole variable domain, filled in from reference TRBV5-6 and TRBJ1-4, reads DAGVTQSPTHLIKTRGQQVTLRCSPKSGHDTVSWYQQALGQGPQFIFQYYEEEERQRGNFPDRFSGHQFPNYSSELNVNALLLGDSALYLCASSSSGVEEKLFFGSGTQLSVL.

The chain is built from TRBV4-3 and TRBJ1-6; 9 nucleotides align to TRBD1. V gave up 0 bases and J gave up 15 bases; unmatched junction bases: 18. CDR1 LGHNA and CDR2 YSLEER come from the germline V gene. This CDR3 comprises 18 residues. DNA for the CDR3: TGCGCCAGCAGCCAAGATCGGATCGGGGGACAGGGTCTTCTGGGCCTCCACTTT. Translation: CASSQDRIGGQGLLGLHF.

The genes are TRBV5-1 and TRBJ2-5, with D tentatively TRBD1 (5 bases). The CDR3 loop spans 14 amino acids. Trimming took 1 base from V and 5 from J, leaving 12 bases between them. CDR1 and CDR2 from the germline V gene are SGHRS and YFSETQ. CDR3 sequence reads: CASSLRRAGETQYF. Here the CDR3 DNA reads TGCGCCAGCAGCTTGCGCAGGGCTGGGGAGACCCAGTACTTC.

This clone was detected only once. The chain carries TRBV2 and TRBJ2-7; TRBD2 aligns across 7 bases. The CDR3 length is 14 residues. Losses at the gene ends were 6 bases for V and 3 bases for J; bases not matched to a gene: 8. Germline values: CDR1 SNHLY, CDR2 FYNNEI. The CDR3 DNA reads TGTGCCAGCAGGACGGGGGGAACCGGCTACGAGCAGTACTTC. As protein: CASRTGGTGYEQYF.

V usage is TRBV11-1 and J usage is TRBJ1-1; tentative D call: TRBD1 (6 bases). The CDR3 extends over 13 amino acids. Deletions cut 1 base from V and 5 bases from J, with 8 bases between. Germline CDR1 reads SGHAT; CDR2 reads FQDESV (reference sequence). CDR3 in DNA: TGTGCCAGCAGCTTAGTCAGGGGAACTGAAGCTTTCTTT. Translation: CASSLVRGTEAFF.

The CDR3 DNA reads as TGTGCCAGCAGGGGCATCAGGGGGGAAGCTTTCTTT. It translates to CASRGIRGEAFF. The chain employs TRBV27 and TRBJ1-1; 7 bases are shared with TRBD1. The trim removed 6 bases at V and 8 bases at J, leaving 6 bases unmatched. CDR1 is MNHEY, CDR2 SMNVEV, per germline (reference sequence). The CDR3 sequence is 12 residues long.

This clone has more than one count but fewer than ten. V is TRBV6-1 and J is TRBJ2-5; D is perhaps TRBD1 (5 bases). The J call is uncertain, as TRBJ2-7 better fits the DNA end. This CDR3 has 15 residues. Germline CDR1 is MNHNS and CDR2 is SASEGT. The DNA for the CDR3 is TGTGCCAGCAGTGAATCGGGCAGGGATCTCCACGAGCAGTACTTC. Translation: CASSESGRDLHEQYF.

The chain has TRBV4-1 and TRBJ2-7, with 9 bases fitting TRBD2. From germline, CDR1 is MGHRA and CDR2 YSYEKL. J lost 6 bases, V lost 4 bases, and 10 bases had no gene match. The CDR3 is 15 amino acids. The CDR3 here is CASSPSGTSLLEQYF. The CDR3, as DNA: TGCGCCAGCAGCCCATCCGGGACTAGCCTTCTCGAGCAGTACTTC.

The CDR3 sequence is CASSRERGGVATNEKLFF. The CDR3 DNA reads as TGTGCCAGCAGCCGCGAGAGAGGAGGAGTAGCAACTAATGAAAAACTGTTTTTT. The chain recombines TRBV7-9 with TRBJ1-4; D remains ambiguous. CDR1 SEHNR and CDR2 FQNEAQ come from the germline V gene (reference sequence). The length of the CDR3 is 18 residues. V dropped 5 bases and J dropped 0 bases, with 19 bases sitting between them. The variable domain in full, completed from reference TRBV7-9 and TRBJ1-4, reads DTGVSQNPRHKITKRGQNVTFRCDPISEHNRLYWYRQTLGQGPEFLTYFQNEAQLEKSRLLSDRFSAERPKGSFSTLEIQRTEQGDSAMYLCASSRERGGVATNEKLFFGSGTQLSVL.

The gene calls are TRBV5-1 and TRBJ2-1; 7 bases match TRBD2. This CDR3 is built from 16 residues. V dropped 0 bases and J dropped 1; count of bases not matched to a gene: 4. Germline CDR1 and CDR2: SGHRS and YFSETQ. Here the CDR3 reads CASSLEASGSYNEQFF. The CDR3 DNA reads as TGCGCCAGCAGCTTGGAGGCTAGCGGTTCCTACAATGAGCAGTTCTTC.

The table lists this clone with a few counts. The J gene is TRBJ1-1, the V gene TRBV7-2, with D maybe TRBD1 (6 bases). V shed 6 bases and J shed 3 bases, with 11 bases lying between them. This CDR3 contains 13 residues. Germline CDR1 SGHTA, CDR2 FQGNSA. CDR3 sequence: CASSYGQHTEAFF. The CDR3 coding sequence is TGTGCCAGCAGTTATGGACAGCACACTGAAGCTTTCTTT.

The chain links TRBV5-1 to TRBJ1-4; 8 bases align to TRBD1. In germline, CDR1 is SGHRS, CDR2 YFSETQ. V shed 7 bases and J 3 bases; nucleotides not matched to a gene: 5. The CDR3 length is 14 residues. The CDR3 bases are TGCGCCAGCTCAGGGGGCGCAGCTAATGAAAAACTGTTTTTT. This gives the protein CASSGGAANEKLFF.

This clone was counted between two and nine times. The chain links TRBV19 to TRBJ2-2; D is undetermined. V lost 1 base and J 4 bases, leaving 4 bases between the germline ends. Looked up from germline, CDR1 is LNHDA and CDR2 is SQIVND (reference sequence). CDR3 length: 13 amino acids. The CDR3 bases are TGTGCCAGTAGTATAGGGAGCACCGGGGAGCTGTTTTTT. Encoded protein: CASSIGSTGELFF.